The TCR beta chain under discussion was sequenced for a study of cytomegalovirus exposure and HLA in healthy donors. As for the study in general: Among the 398 genotyped donors, less than 85% were placed in the Caucasian-associated ancestry cluster.

Both 60 Vbeta primers and 13 Jbeta primers went into the PCR. The table came from immunoSEQ multiplex PCR; TCRdb's copy has only in-frame clones and leaves some out. The table has over 150,000 clones, around four fifths seen once. Concerning this clone itself: Its antigen is undetermined. The same CDR3 also results from other DNA sequences found in this sample.

General observations from the study: A later analysis reportedly found fewer N-insertions in an Asian-associated ancestry cluster than the approximately 700-donor mean. Later genetic work tied a missense DCLRE1C variant to beta-chain V and J trimming. There were some V segments, including TRBV6-2 and TRBV6-3, excluded as indistinguishable.

CDR3 size: 12 residues. Germline V lookup: CDR1 SGHDT, CDR2 YYEEEE. V lost 4 bases, J lost 5 bases, and 9 bases lay in between. The sequence was obtained from a woman in her fifties or sixties in good health and CMV-seropositive. The chain combines TRBV5-6 with TRBJ1-2, with D possibly matching TRBD1 (6 bases). Input material: PBMCs. The CDR3 DNA follows: TGTGCCAGCAGCCTCAGGGGTTATGGCTACACCTTC. Protein product: CASSLRGYGYTF.